These T cell receptor beta chains were read from a single sample in a study of cytomegalovirus exposure and HLA in healthy donors. The protocol was immunoSEQ multiplex PCR, while the TCRdb copy is restricted to in-frame clones and leaves out a portion. With 50,000 to 75,000 clones in the sample, the ten largest clones hold approximately 2.1%. Sequences were obtained from PBMCs. Receptors originate from a woman under 30 in good health and CMV-seronegative. Both conserved end residues are part of each CDR3. A D gene is named only where the DNA matches it firmly.

>NA|TRBV29-1|TRBJ2-5
TGCAGCGTTGAGGGGCAGGGTGATGAGACCCAGTACTTC
CSVEGQGDETQYF
>NA|TRBV18|TRBJ2-1
TGTGCCAGCTCACTAGACGGGGTATCTCCCTACAATGAGCAGTTCTTC
CASSLDGVSPYNEQFF
>NA|TRBV7-2|TRBJ1-6
TGTGCCAGCAGCTTAGCGCAGGGTTATAATTCACCCCTCCACTTT
CASSLAQGYNSPLHF
>TRBD2|TRBV27|TRBJ2-2
TGTGCCAGCAGTTTAGCGGGGGGGCCGGTCGGGGAGCTGTTTTTT
CASSLAGGPVGELFF
>NA|TRBV10-3|TRBJ2-7
TGTGCCATCAGTGAGTCTTGGGGCAGGGTCCCCAACGAGCAGTACTTC
CAISESWGRVPNEQYF
>NA|TRBV13|TRBJ1-2
TGTGCCAGCAGCTTAAGTGTACTCCATGGCTACACCTTC
CASSLSVLHGYTF
>TRBD2|TRBV5-1|TRBJ2-1
TGCGCCAGCAGCCCCATAAGGCGGGGGGATGAGCAGTTCTTC
CASSPIRRGDEQFF
>NA|TRBV5-5|TRBJ1-2
TGTGCCAGCAGCTTGGCCAGGTATGGCTACACCTTC
CASSLARYGYTF
>TRBD1|TRBV19|TRBJ1-2
TGTGCCAGTAGTAGGGCGACAGGGGTTTGGGGTTCAGACTATGGCTACACCTTC
CASSRATGVWGSDYGYTF
>TRBD1|TRBV29-1|TRBJ2-1
TGCAGCGTTGACACAGGGGGCGCCCACAGGATCTTC
CSVDTGGAHRIF
>TRBD1|TRBV15|TRBJ2-3
TGTGCCACCAGCAGAGGATTCAGGGGGAGTCCATCAGATACGCAGTATTTT
CATSRGFRGSPSDTQYF
>TRBD2|TRBV6-4|TRBJ2-1
TGTGCCAGCAGAGCGGGAGAGACCTACAATGAGCAGTTCTTC
CASRAGETYNEQFF
>TRBD1|TRBV13|TRBJ2-7
TGTGCCAGCAACCGACAGGGCCCCTACGAGCAGTACTTC
CASNRQGPYEQYF
>NA|TRBV2|TRBJ1-2
TGTGCCATCAACCTAGGGGTCTATGGCTACACCTTC
CAINLGVYGYTF
>NA|TRBV15|TRBJ2-7
TGTGCCACCAGCAGAGATGGTAGAGACGAGCAGTACTTC
CATSRDGRDEQYF
>NA|TRBV5-1|TRBJ2-1
TGCGCCAGCAGCGGGGAGGACGGGGAGTATTACAATGAGCAGTTCTTC
CASSGEDGEYYNEQFF
>NA|TRBV7-8|TRBJ1-6
TGTGCCAGCAGCTTAGTAGGCGGTAGCTCCTATAATTCACCCCTACACTTT
CASSLVGGSSYNSPLHF
>TRBD1|TRBV30|TRBJ2-7
TGTGCCTGGAGCCTGGGACAGAGACTTTACGAGCAGTACTTC
CAWSLGQRLYEQYF
>NA|TRBV28|TRBJ2-3
TGTGCCAGCAGCCAGGACTATTTCTCCACAGATACGCAGTATTTT
CASSQDYFSTDTQYF
>NA|TRBV18|TRBJ1-1
TGTGCCAGCTCACAAATACAGGGCGGTGGCTATGGCACTGAAGCTTTCTTT
CASSQIQGGGYGTEAFF
>TRBD2|TRBV4-2|TRBJ2-5
TGTGCCAGCAGCCAAGGGACTAGCGACCAAGAGACCCAGTACTTC
CASSQGTSDQETQYF
>TRBD2|TRBV2|TRBJ2-1
TGTGCCAGCAGTCGAGCGGGGGGGTCCTACAATGAGCAGTTCTTC
CASSRAGGSYNEQFF
>TRBD2|TRBV7-2|TRBJ2-7
TGTGCCAGCAGTCTAGCGGGGGCGCCGGACTACGAGCAGTACTTC
CASSLAGAPDYEQYF
>NA|TRBV10-2|TRBJ1-1
TGCGCCAGCCGTTCCCCGAGCCTTCATACAGGGGAAGCTTTCTTT
CASRSPSLHTGEAFF
>TRBD1|TRBV5-1|TRBJ1-1
TGCGCCAGCAGCTTGGAACAGGGGTATGCTTTCTTT
CASSLEQGYAFF
>TRBD2|TRBV5-4|TRBJ2-1
TGTGCCAGCAGCGCGGGACTAGCGAGGTCCTACAATGAGCAGTTCTTC
CASSAGLARSYNEQFF
>TRBD1|TRBV28|TRBJ2-7
TGTGCCAGCAGTCCGGGACAGGGGGTATTCTACGAGCAGTACTTC
CASSPGQGVFYEQYF
>NA|TRBV4-1|TRBJ2-3
TGCGCCAGCACCTCAGCGGATACGCAGTATTTT
CASTSADTQYF
>TRBD1|TRBV30|TRBJ1-4
TGTGCCTGGAGTGCCTGGACAGGGGGCATTGCAACTAATGAAAAACTGTTTTTT
CAWSAWTGGIATNEKLFF
>TRBD2|TRBV5-1|TRBJ2-5
TGCGCCAGCAAGCGGGGGGAGGTACAAGAGACCCAGTACTTC
CASKRGEVQETQYF